A selection of T cell receptor beta chains follows, all from one sample in a study of blood T cell repertoires in COVID-19. Libraries were prepared by immunoSEQ multiplex PCR; TCRdb keeps only in-frame clonotypes and omits some of them. This table has under 250,000 clones, about nine tenths appearing once. The sample comprised peripheral blood. The receptors were gathered from a young man with COVID-19, enrolled during active disease. CDR3s include the opening cysteine and the closing phenylalanine or tryptophan. The D gene is left open where the match is weak. Clone size, where shown, is once, few, many, or a class for clones that have expanded.

d_gene: NA
abundance: NA
v_gene: TRBV27
j_gene: TRBJ1-2
CDR3nt: TGTGCCAGCAGTTTACGGGGGGCTCAAGGCTACACCTTC
CDR3aa: CASSLRGAQGYTF

d_gene: NA
abundance: NA
v_gene: TRBV9
j_gene: TRBJ2-7
CDR3nt: TGTGCCAGCAGCGCCCCACCCACTTTACCTACCTACGAGCAGTACTTC
CDR3aa: CASSAPPTLPTYEQYF

d_gene: TRBD1
abundance: NA
v_gene: TRBV5-1
j_gene: TRBJ2-7
CDR3nt: TGCGCCAGCAGCTTGGACAGGGGGCCCTACGAGCAGTACTTC
CDR3aa: CASSLDRGPYEQYF

d_gene: NA
abundance: NA
v_gene: TRBV7-7
j_gene: TRBJ2-3
CDR3nt: TGTGCCAGCAGCTTAGCTCGCGGCACAGATACGCAGTATTTT
CDR3aa: CASSLARGTDTQYF

d_gene: NA
abundance: NA
v_gene: TRBV9
j_gene: TRBJ2-2
CDR3nt: TGTGCCAGCAGCGTAGTGCAGGGAACTATCGGGGAGCTGTTTTTT
CDR3aa: CASSVVQGTIGELFF

d_gene: TRBD2
abundance: NA
v_gene: TRBV3-1/TRBV3-2
j_gene: TRBJ2-2
CDR3nt: TGTGCCAGCAGCCCCCAGGGACTAGCGGGGACCGGGGAGCTGTTTTTT
CDR3aa: CASSPQGLAGTGELFF

d_gene: TRBD1
abundance: NA
v_gene: TRBV13
j_gene: TRBJ2-2
CDR3nt: TGTGCCAGCAGCTTAAGGACAGGGACTAACACCGGGGAGCTGTTTTTT
CDR3aa: CASSLRTGTNTGELFF

d_gene: NA
abundance: NA
v_gene: TRBV5-1
j_gene: TRBJ1-1
CDR3nt: TGCGCCAGCAGCTTGGGTCAGGGGTGGACTGAAGCTTTCTTT
CDR3aa: CASSLGQGWTEAFF

d_gene: TRBD2
abundance: NA
v_gene: TRBV29-1
j_gene: TRBJ2-3
CDR3nt: TGCAGCGCGAGCGGGGGAGGCAGCACAGATACGCAGTATTTT
CDR3aa: CSASGGGSTDTQYF

d_gene: NA
abundance: NA
v_gene: TRBV12-2
j_gene: TRBJ1-5
CDR3nt: TGTGCAAGTCGCTTAGGGGCAGGGGGATATAGCAATCAGCCCCAGCATTTT
CDR3aa: CASRLGAGGYSNQPQHF

d_gene: NA
abundance: NA
v_gene: TRBV6-4
j_gene: TRBJ2-2
CDR3nt: TGTGCCAGCAGCTCGAACACCGGGGAGCTGTTTTTT
CDR3aa: CASSSNTGELFF

d_gene: NA
abundance: NA
v_gene: TRBV7-9
j_gene: TRBJ1-1
CDR3nt: TGTGCCAGCAGCTCGGACATCTACACTGAAGCTTTCTTT
CDR3aa: CASSSDIYTEAFF

d_gene: TRBD1
abundance: NA
v_gene: TRBV6-5
j_gene: TRBJ2-2
CDR3nt: TGTGCCAGCAGTTACGCACAGGGGAGCACCGGGGAGCTGTTTTTT
CDR3aa: CASSYAQGSTGELFF

d_gene: NA
abundance: once
v_gene: TRBV27
j_gene: TRBJ1-2
CDR3nt: TGTGCCACCGCGACAGGCCTCCCTAACTATGGCTACACCTTC
CDR3aa: CATATGLPNYGYTF

d_gene: NA
abundance: few
v_gene: TRBV12-3/TRBV12-4
j_gene: TRBJ1-1
CDR3nt: TGTGCCAGCAGAATATTGAACACTGAAGCTTTCTTT
CDR3aa: CASRILNTEAFF

d_gene: NA
abundance: NA
v_gene: TRBV2
j_gene: TRBJ2-5
CDR3nt: TGTGCCAGCAGAAGGGGGACCACGGGACTAATTTCTAAAGAGACCCAGTACTTC
CDR3aa: CASRRGTTGLISKETQYF